Listed here is a single T cell receptor (beta chain). This sample was taken from a study of blood T cell repertoires in COVID-19. Study-level background: There were acute and convalescent COVID-19 samples, and they came from the United States, Italy and Spain.

Per the original data handling: Reference gene primer amplification in the assay estimated nucleated cell counts. Measured with immunoSEQ multiplex PCR; TCRdb has only the in-frame clones, and not every one. V and J calls and clone size are those listed in that table; D and trimming were worked out from the DNA. Of about 130,000 clones in the sample, around 85% are singletons; the top ten hold 3.5% to 5%. The receptor's source is a human donor in a cohort sampled during active COVID-19. Material for sequencing was peripheral blood.

This CDR3 reads CASSQMGPAGYTGELFF. The CDR3 DNA follows: TGCGCCAGCAGCCAAATGGGTCCAGCGGGGTACACCGGGGAGCTGTTTTTT. The V gene is TRBV4-3, the J gene TRBJ2-2, with 7 nucleotides matching TRBD2. Germline CDR1 and CDR2: LGHNA and YSLEER. The CDR3 loop spans 17 amino acids. V lost 2 bases, J lost 3 bases, and 9 bases stayed unmatched.